The clone carrying this T cell receptor beta chain occurred a few times. CDR3 length: 17 residues. Per germline, CDR1 MGHRA and CDR2 YSYEKL. Trimming took off 0 bases at V and 7 bases at J, with 16 bases between the two ends. The data derive from a study of T cell changes during pregnancy in multiple sclerosis. Produced via immunoSEQ multiplex PCR; TCRdb's table is partial and in-frame only. Of 88,000 or so clones in the sample, 92% were seen once. The receptor was isolated from a female donor with multiple sclerosis, enrolled in a pregnancy study. The sequenced sample was peripheral blood, obtained before pregnancy. The chain uses TRBV4-1 and TRBJ1-6; D gene ambiguous. The CDR3 DNA reads as TGCGCCAGCAGCCAAGAGTCCCTCCGACAAGCAAATTCACCCCTCCACTTT. This translates into CASSQESLRQANSPLHF.